This TCR beta chain was identified in a study of OX40 agonist ivuxolimab in advanced cancers. Comment on this clone: Its antigen is unknown.

The method was immunoSEQ multiplex PCR; TCRdb's version includes in-frame clones alone and lacks a portion of them. The table lists roughly 100,000 clones, around 90% of them singletons. Systemic immunosuppression or a history of autoimmune disease excluded patients. General study findings and limits: Both CD4+ and CD8+ T cell populations in blood had undergone clonal expansion by week 6 at 0.1 to 3.0 mg/kg.

V was trimmed by 4 bases and J by 6 bases, leaving 7 bases between them. The CDR3 consists of 11 residues. Germline CDR1 reads GTSNPN; CDR2 reads SVGIG (reference sequence). The rearrangement joins TRBV30 to TRBJ1-3, with D tentatively TRBD1 (5 bases). Source: CD4+ or CD8+ T cells sorted from blood, taken in a trial of the OX40 agonist ivuxolimab. The source of this sequence is an adult with an advanced solid tumor such as melanoma, head and neck, liver or kidney cancer. CDR3 loop: CAWTGLNTIYF. The CDR3 bases are TGTGCCTGGACAGGGTTAAACACCATATATTTT.